This T cell receptor beta chain was recorded in a study of vaccination effects on CD4 cells after COVID-19. Produced via immunoSEQ multiplex PCR; TCRdb's table is partial and in-frame only. This table holds under 85,000 clones, over 75% found once. The CDR3 totals 14 residues. Germline CDR1 and CDR2: MNHEY and SVGEGT. V was trimmed by 0 bases and J by 3 bases, leaving 9 bases between them. Antigen-specific CD4+ T cells were expanded with viral peptide pools in the ViraFEST assay before sequencing. Subsequent to less than 13 days of culture, CD4+ T cells were isolated. Every participant took two doses of the BNT162b2 or mRNA-1273 vaccine. Remarks on this clone: Its antigen is still unknown. The same CDR3 also results from other DNA sequences found in this sample.

This TCR was sampled from a human donor who received a COVID-19 vaccine. The gene calls are TRBV6-2 or TRBV6-3 and TRBJ2-7; D remains unclear. Sequences were derived from CD4+ T cells from PBMCs cultured with HCoV-OC43 spike peptides, sampled after COVID-19 vaccination. The sample's subset: HCoV-OC43 spike overlapping peptide pool stimulation. The DNA of the CDR3 is TGTGCCAGCAGTTACTCGCTGAGAGACTACGAGCAGTACGTC. It yields the protein CASSYSLRDYEQYV.